The sequence of this T cell receptor (beta chain) was determined in a study of blood T cell repertoires in COVID-19. Study overall: Whether acute or convalescent, the COVID-19 samples came from the United States, Italy and Spain.

The CDR3 is 15 amino acids. Germline lookup yields CDR1 SNHLY and CDR2 FYNNEI. The J segment lost 5 bases and the V segment lost 5 bases, leaving 5 bases of the junction unmatched. Method: immunoSEQ multiplex PCR; TCRdb's copy keeps in-frame clones and lacks some. The sample shows under 250,000 clones, around 89% of them seen only once. Cohorts were determined from participant-reported clinical history. V is TRBV2 and J is TRBJ2-2, with TRBD2 matching 10 bases. The sequence came from a woman aged 18 to 35 in a cohort exposed to, infected with or recovered from COVID-19 (not recorded which). The sample was PBMCs or T cells enriched from blood (not recorded which). The CDR3 DNA follows: TGTGCCAGCAGTTTAGCGGGAGGTAGGACCGGGGAGCTGTTTTTT. Translated: CASSLAGGRTGELFF.